This T cell receptor (beta chain) was captured by sequencing in a study of T cell responses to AZD1222 COVID-19 vaccine. Study findings and constraints: Spike-specific TCR breadth and depth went up after people got two AZD1222 doses. CD4 TCRs covered the whole spike, strongest at regions 160-218 and 743-854.

Of note for this clone: As yet, its antigen is unknown.

Trimming shortened V by 5 bases and J by 1 base, and 8 bases separated the two germline ends. CDR1 is LNHDA and CDR2 is SQIVND in the germline V gene (reference sequence). This CDR3 region has 13 residues. Data came from immunoSEQ multiplex PCR; TCRdb stores just in-frame clones and leaves some out. The data contain about 150,000 clones, just over 90% of them singletons. Here the sequenced sample was peripheral blood, taken on day 0 of AZD1222 vaccination. V gene TRBV19 combines with J gene TRBJ1-1; no clear D gene. This receptor was identified in an adult in good health. The CDR3 here is CASSLDGNTEAFF. In nucleotides, the CDR3 is TGTGCCAGTAGTTTGGACGGGAACACTGAAGCTTTCTTT.